Each of the 23 T cell receptor beta chains below was sequenced from the same sample in a study of blood T cells in healthy people across ages (dated by TCRdb to the mid-2010s). The library was obtained by 5' RACE. TCRdb records Illumina HiSeq 2500 as the sequencer. The second PCR ran for roughly 6 to 11 cycles and used a J-beta primer mix along with a sample-barcoded 5' primer. Using fastp at Q25 and MiXCR, TCRdb reprocessed the public reads and kept productive beta chains. Rows with a matching CDR3 protein are joined into one entry that keeps the most common DNA and genes. This sample comprises 1,500,000 or so distinct CDR3 sequences, approximately 59% of them detected only once. Over 6.5% of the sample lies in the top ten. Sequencing input: blood. All receptors derive from a man between 18 and 29 years old in good health.

V gene TRBV5-6 combines with J gene TRBJ1-2, with 7 bases lining up with TRBD1. V lost 1 base and J lost 9; bases outside the gene matches: 12. The germline V gene has CDR1 SGHDT and CDR2 YYEEEE. This CDR3 has 15 residues. The CDR3 here is CASSLHGVGGPRYTF. The DNA of the CDR3 is TGTGCCAGCAGCTTGCATGGGGTAGGGGGCCCACGCTACACCTTC.

The chain employs TRBV9 and TRBJ1-4, with 9 bases matching TRBD1. The germline V gene has CDR1 SGDLS and CDR2 YYNGEE. V was pared by 5 bases and J by 10 bases, with 12 bases of the junction left unmatched. This CDR3 is 15 amino acids long. This CDR3 is CASSEDGTGNGKLFF. The DNA of the CDR3 is TGTGCCAGCAGTGAAGACGGGACAGGGAACGGAAAACTGTTTTTT.

This clonotype has a handful of counts. The chain links TRBV11-2 to TRBJ2-7; 12 bases align to TRBD2. The CDR3 has 19 amino acids. J gave up 0 bases and V 0 bases, and 9 bases lay outside the gene matches. Looked up from germline, CDR1 is SGHAT and CDR2 is FQNNGV. CDR3 loop: CASSLDIRLTSGSSYEQYF. The CDR3 nucleotides read TGTGCCAGCAGCTTAGATATAAGATTGACTAGCGGGAGCTCCTACGAGCAGTACTTC.

A few counts support this clonotype. V and J are TRBV20-1 and TRBJ2-1, with D unresolved. V lost 0 bases, J lost 5 bases, and 8 bases lay in between. This CDR3 has 13 residues. Germline V CDR1 and CDR2: DFQATT, SNEGSKA (reference sequence). The CDR3 sequence is CSARDINHNEQFF. For the CDR3, the DNA is TGCAGTGCTAGAGATATAAACCACAATGAGCAGTTCTTC.

This clonotype was detected only a few times. The chain carries TRBV15 and TRBJ2-4; no clear D. CDR3 length equals 12 residues. Looked up from germline, CDR1 is LNHNV and CDR2 is YYDKDF (reference sequence). Trimming pared 3 bases from V and 9 bases from J, leaving 9 bases between. CDR3 nucleotides: TGTGCCACCAGCAGGGCATCAGGCATTCAGTACTTC. This gives the protein CATSRASGIQYF.

This clonotype was found a few times. The gene calls are TRBV7-9 and TRBJ1-2; 8 bases line up with TRBD1. V shed 7 bases and J 4 bases; nucleotides not matched to a gene: 8. The CDR3 covers 14 residues. Per germline, CDR1 SEHNR and CDR2 FQNEAQ (reference sequence). The CDR3 DNA reads as TGTGCCAGCACGCTACAGGGGGGAGCCTATGGCTACACCTTC. Amino acids: CASTLQGGAYGYTF.

The rearrangement uses TRBV7-9 and TRBJ1-1; D may be TRBD1 (6 bases). The CDR3 covers 16 residues. Germline-derived CDR1 and CDR2 are SEHNR and FQNEAQ (reference sequence). Between the trimmed V and J ends, which lost 4 bases and 4 bases, there was a span of 19 bases. The CDR3 spells CASSYPTQGSGTEAFF. The CDR3 region has the DNA TGTGCCAGCAGCTACCCCACACAGGGTTCGGGCACTGAAGCTTTCTTT.

This clonotype was counted only a few times. The rearrangement uses TRBV4-1 and TRBJ2-7; 8 nucleotides align to TRBD1. The CDR3 length is 18 residues. In germline, CDR1 is MGHRA, CDR2 YSYEKL. Trimming cost V 4 bases and J 3 bases; bases outside gene matches: 17. In DNA, the CDR3 is TGCGCCAGCAGCCCGTCGACACCGGACAGGGCCGAGGGCTACGAGCAGTACTTC. It specifies CASSPSTPDRAEGYEQYF.

The chain has TRBV7-2 and TRBJ2-5; TRBD1 agrees at 9 bases. The CDR3 totals 15 residues. The V gene end was trimmed by 0 bases and the J gene end by 11 bases; junction bases not matched to a gene: 10. Germline V gene sequence: CDR1 SGHTA, CDR2 FQGNSA. CDR3 bases: TGTGCCAGCAGCTTAGCGGGACAGGGTACCGATGAGCAGTACTTC. This codes for CASSLAGQGTDEQYF.

This chain uses TRBV12-3 or TRBV12-4 with TRBJ1-5, with 7 bases lining up with TRBD1. The CDR3 has 14 residues. Unmatched junction bases numbered 4, after V lost 6 bases and J lost 2 bases. The CDR3 region has the DNA TGTGCCAGCAGAAATACAGGGGGCAATCAGCCCCAGCATTTT. This gives the protein CASRNTGGNQPQHF.

The chain is built from TRBV4-1 and TRBJ2-3; 14 nucleotides align to TRBD2. CDR1 and CDR2 (germline): MGHRA, YSYEKL. Trimming cost V 5 bases and J 10 bases; bases outside gene matches: 5. CDR3 length: 14 residues. The DNA for the CDR3 is TGCGCCAGCAGCTTAGGGACTAGCGGGAGAGCGCAGTATTTT. Its protein is CASSLGTSGRAQYF.

The chain is built from TRBV9 and TRBJ2-3; 7 positions match TRBD2. The CDR3 consists of 16 residues. From germline, CDR1 is SGDLS and CDR2 YYNGEE. The junction had 14 bases not matched to a gene; V was cut back by 4 bases and J by 6 bases. CDR3 in DNA: TGTGCCAGCAGCTTCTCCCTTGGACTAGTCACCGATACGCAGTATTTT. Translated, it gives CASSFSLGLVTDTQYF.

Points on this clonotype: The junction departs from the called germline gene at one end, perhaps through a read error. In DNA, the CDR3 is TGTGCCAACAGTCCTACAGGGTTTGGCTACACCTTC. Amino acids: CANSPTGFGYTF. The V and J genes are TRBV6-1 and TRBJ1-2, with a weak D call TRBD1 (6 bases). CDR3 length: 12 residues. CDR1 is MNHNS and CDR2 is SASEGT in the germline V gene.

The chain recombines TRBV29-1 with TRBJ2-5; D gene ambiguous. The CDR3 has 12 residues. The germline V gene encodes CDR1 SQVTM and CDR2 ANQGSEA. The V gene lost 3 bases and the J gene lost 2 bases, with 7 bases spanning the gap. CDR3 in amino acids: CSVDLQQETQYF. The CDR3 DNA sequence: TGCAGCGTTGACCTCCAGCAAGAGACCCAGTACTTC. Full variable domain (rest looked up from reference TRBV29-1 and TRBJ2-5): SAVISQKPSRDICQRGTSLTIQCQVDSQVTMMFWYRQQPGQSLTLIATANQGSEATYESGFVIDKFPISRPNLTFSTLTVSNMSPEDSSIYLCSVDLQQETQYFGPGTRLLVL.

The chain employs TRBV7-9 and TRBJ2-7; no definite D call. The assigned J gene may be wrong: the sequence end matches TRBJ2-5 better. Per germline, CDR1 SEHNR and CDR2 FQNEAQ (reference sequence). This CDR3 has 13 amino acids. The CDR3 reads CASSALVLETQYF. The CDR3 DNA reads TGTGCCAGCAGCGCACTGGTGCTGGAGACCCAGTACTTC.

The chain joins TRBV20-1 to TRBJ2-3, with 9 bases aligning to TRBD2. Unmatched junction bases numbered 6, after V lost 4 bases and J lost 4 bases. This CDR3 region has 14 residues. Germline CDR1 and CDR2: DFQATT and SNEGSKA (reference sequence). CDR3 nucleotides: TGCAGTGCTATCCTTAGCGGGGGCGCAGATACGCAGTATTTT. Amino acid sequence: CSAILSGGADTQYF.

This chain joins TRBV27 and TRBJ2-7, with D possibly TRBD1 on 5 matching bases. The V and J ends lost 4 bases and 4 bases respectively, with 11 bases between them. Germline values: CDR1 MNHEY, CDR2 SMNVEV (reference sequence). The CDR3 contains 13 residues. CDR3 in amino acids: CASSYRQNYEQYF. CDR3 DNA sequence: TGTGCCAGCAGTTACCGACAGAATTACGAGCAGTACTTC.

The chain carries TRBV6-1 and TRBJ2-1, with D possibly being TRBD2 (5 bases). The V end was cut by 2 bases, the J end by 3 bases, with 14 bases between. CDR1 MNHNS and CDR2 SASEGT come from the germline V gene. This CDR3 region has 16 residues. This CDR3 reads CASSEIPAELYNEQFF. The CDR3 DNA is TGTGCCAGCAGTGAAATCCCAGCGGAACTCTACAATGAGCAGTTCTTC.

Only a few counts were recorded for this clonotype. DNA for the CDR3: TGTGCCAGCAGGACAGGGGAGAGCAATCAGCCCCAGCATTTT. It specifies CASRTGESNQPQHF. V is TRBV12-3 or TRBV12-4 and J is TRBJ1-5, with TRBD1 identical over 8 bases. The CDR3 extends over 14 amino acids. J was trimmed by 1 base and V by 6 bases; bases with no gene match: 2.

This chain joins TRBV28 and TRBJ2-1, with 9 bases aligning to TRBD2. The last part of the DNA fits TRBJ2-7 better; the J call may be wrong. Germline lookup yields CDR1 MDHEN and CDR2 SYDVKM. The CDR3 is 15 amino acids. The CDR3 region is CASSPVAGALNEQYF. The DNA of the CDR3 is TGTGCCAGCAGTCCAGTAGCGGGAGCCCTAAATGAGCAGTACTTC.

The CDR3 nucleotides are TGCGCCAGCAGGGGGTGGTCGACAGATACGCAGTATTTT. It is translated as CASRGWSTDTQYF. This sequence joins TRBV10-2 and TRBJ2-3; D call uncertain. The CDR3 sequence is 13 residues long. Germline CDR1 and CDR2: WSHSY and SAAADI. The V gene lost 6 bases and the J gene lost 3 bases, with 10 bases spanning the gap.

The gene calls are TRBV5-1 and TRBJ2-1; D gene unclear. Per germline, CDR1 SGHRS and CDR2 YFSETQ. The CDR3 has 17 residues. V was pared by 2 bases and J by 0 bases, with 15 bases between. The CDR3: CASSFPEQYSSYNEQFF. The CDR3 coding sequence is TGCGCCAGCAGCTTCCCGGAACAGTATAGCTCCTACAATGAGCAGTTCTTC. Variable domain in full (rest from reference TRBV5-1 and TRBJ2-1): KAGVTQTPRYLIKTRGQQVTLSCSPISGHRSVSWYQQTPGQGLQFLFEYFSETQRNKGNFPGRFSGRQFSNSRSEMNVSTLELGDSALYLCASSFPEQYSSYNEQFFGPGTRLTVL.

A remark on this clonotype: A read error may produce the germline difference seen at one junction end. The chain combines TRBV5-5 with TRBJ2-7; D remains unclear. The CDR3 loop spans 16 amino acids. Germline CDR1 and CDR2: SGHKS and YYEKEE (reference sequence). CDR3 residues: CASSSPDARSSYEQYF. Here the CDR3 DNA reads TGCGCCAGCAGCTCACCCGACGCGAGGAGCTCCTACGAGCAGTACTTC.